The next 11 T cell receptor beta chains were all read from a single sample in a study of T cell responses to AZD1222 COVID-19 vaccine. Method: immunoSEQ multiplex PCR; TCRdb's copy keeps in-frame clones and lacks some. The data contain around 80,000 clones, roughly 90% of them singletons. Sequenced here: peripheral blood, sampled 28 days after the second AZD1222 dose. Source of these receptors: an adult who received the AZD1222 COVID-19 vaccine.

The chain combines TRBV9 with TRBJ2-7, with no clear D. The V end was cut by 0 bases, the J end by 4 bases, with 8 bases between. Germline CDR1 SGDLS, CDR2 YYNGEE. The CDR3 is 13 residues long. In DNA form, the CDR3 reads TGTGCCAGCAGCGTAGCTCCCCAGTACGAGCAGTACTTC. Protein product: CASSVAPQYEQYF.

V gene TRBV5-4 combines with J gene TRBJ2-6; D gene uncertain. Trimming removed 1 base from V and 0 bases from J, with 5 bases in between. Germline V gene data show CDR1 as SGHNT and CDR2 as YYREEE (reference sequence). The CDR3 spans 15 residues. In DNA form, the CDR3 reads TGTGCCAGCAGCTTGTATCACTCTGGGGCCAACGTCCTGACTTTC. This gives the protein CASSLYHSGANVLTF.

The chain uses TRBV19 and TRBJ1-2; possibly TRBD1 for D (6 bases). The germline V gene has CDR1 LNHDA and CDR2 SQIVND (reference sequence). This CDR3 has 13 amino acids. Trimming took 7 bases from V and 1 from J, leaving 10 bases between them. The DNA of the CDR3 is TGTGCCAGTAACTCAGGGGTTAACTATGGCTACACCTTC. This codes for CASNSGVNYGYTF.

The rearrangement joins TRBV7-8 to TRBJ1-6, with 8 bases fitting TRBD1. After removal of 5 bases from V and 8 bases from J, the junction contained 11 bases not matched to a gene. CDR3 size: 16 residues. The germline CDR1 and CDR2 sequences are SGHVS and FQNEAQ. This chain's CDR3 is CASSAQRTGRDSPLHF. CDR3 DNA: TGTGCCAGCAGCGCCCAAAGGACAGGGCGGGATTCACCCCTCCACTTT.

V and J are TRBV28 and TRBJ2-5; D unresolved. The J call may be wrong; the DNA end is better matched by TRBJ2-7. CDR3 length: 13 residues. Germline V gives CDR1 MDHEN, CDR2 SYDVKM. In DNA, the CDR3 is TGTGCCAGCCGATCGAACTCCTACTACGAGCAGTACTTC. This sequence encodes CASRSNSYYEQYF.

This chain joins TRBV5-1 and TRBJ2-5, with TRBD2 matching 8 bases. Germline V gene data show CDR1 as SGHRS and CDR2 as YFSETQ. V shed 0 bases, J shed 5 bases, and the junction held 6 bases outside the gene matches. The CDR3 totals 15 residues. For the CDR3, the DNA is TGCGCCAGCAGCTTGGGGGGACTAGAAGGGGAGACCCAGTACTTC. Its protein is CASSLGGLEGETQYF.

This clone showed up just once. The genes are TRBV9 and TRBJ2-1; D tentatively reads TRBD1 or TRBD2 (5 bases each). CDR1 is SGDLS and CDR2 is YYNGEE in the germline V gene. Between the trimmed V and J ends, which lost 3 bases and 9 bases, there was a span of 10 bases. This CDR3 is built from 12 residues. The CDR3 DNA reads as TGTGCCAGCAGCGCCGGGACCCCTGAGCAGTTCTTC. Translation: CASSAGTPEQFF.

The V and J genes are TRBV30 and TRBJ1-5; D not resolved. V gave up 2 bases and J gave up 3 bases, with 14 bases separating them. CDR1 GTSNPN and CDR2 SVGIG come from the germline V gene (reference sequence). This CDR3 spans 15 amino acids. This CDR3 is CAWSRDGLYNQPQHF. As DNA, the CDR3 is TGTGCCTGGAGTAGGGATGGGCTCTACAATCAGCCCCAGCATTTT.

The V call is TRBV19, the J call TRBJ2-7; maybe TRBD1 (5 bases). Per the germline V gene, CDR1 is LNHDA and CDR2 is SQIVND (reference sequence). This CDR3 region has 13 residues. Trimming cost V 10 bases and J 2 bases, with 15 bases left between them. The CDR3 is CATRPLGAYEQYF. The CDR3 DNA is TGTGCCACCCGACCGTTAGGGGCCTACGAGCAGTACTTC.

This clone was counted once. The CDR3 loop reads CASSLVASTHNEQFF. The CDR3, as DNA: TGTGCCAGCAGCTTGGTGGCTAGCACCCACAATGAGCAGTTCTTC. The chain has TRBV5-6 and TRBJ2-1, with D possibly being TRBD2 (5 bases). This CDR3 has 15 residues. Between the trimmed V and J ends, which lost 0 bases and 5 bases, there was a span of 12 bases. Germline assignment: CDR1 SGHDT and CDR2 YYEEEE.

This sequence joins TRBV19 and TRBJ2-1, with TRBD2 identical over 7 bases. The CDR3 has 14 amino acids. Germline V gene data show CDR1 as LNHDA and CDR2 as SQIVND (reference sequence). The V and J ends lost 10 bases and 3 bases, in that order; junction bases with no gene match: 9. As DNA, the CDR3 is TGTGCCACCGCAGCTAGCGGCCTCTACAATGAGCAGTTCTTC. Protein sequence: CATAASGLYNEQFF.